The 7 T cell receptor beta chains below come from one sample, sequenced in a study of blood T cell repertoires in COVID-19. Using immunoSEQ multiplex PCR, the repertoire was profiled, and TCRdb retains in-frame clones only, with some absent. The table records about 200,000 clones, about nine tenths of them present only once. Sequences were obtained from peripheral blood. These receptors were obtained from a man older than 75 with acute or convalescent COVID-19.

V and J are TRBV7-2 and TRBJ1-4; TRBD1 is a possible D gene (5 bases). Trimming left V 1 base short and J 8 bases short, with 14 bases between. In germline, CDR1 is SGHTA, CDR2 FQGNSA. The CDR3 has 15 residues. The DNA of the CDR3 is TGTGCCAGCAGCTTAGTTTTCAGGGTCGGGGAAAAACTGTTTTTT. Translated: CASSLVFRVGEKLFF. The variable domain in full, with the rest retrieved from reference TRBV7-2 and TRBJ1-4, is GAGVSQSPSNKVTEKGKDVELRCDPISGHTALYWYRQSLGQGLEFLIYFQGNSAPDKSGLPSDRFSAERTGGSVSTLTIQRTQQEDSAVYLCASSLVFRVGEKLFFGSGTQLSVL.

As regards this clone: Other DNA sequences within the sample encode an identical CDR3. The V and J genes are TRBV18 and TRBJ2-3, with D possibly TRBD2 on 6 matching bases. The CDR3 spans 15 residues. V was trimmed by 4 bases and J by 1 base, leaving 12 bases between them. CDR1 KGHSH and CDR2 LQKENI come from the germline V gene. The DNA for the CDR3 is TGTGCCAGCTCACGATTGGGGGGAGGCACAGATACGCAGTATTTT. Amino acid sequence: CASSRLGGGTDTQYF.

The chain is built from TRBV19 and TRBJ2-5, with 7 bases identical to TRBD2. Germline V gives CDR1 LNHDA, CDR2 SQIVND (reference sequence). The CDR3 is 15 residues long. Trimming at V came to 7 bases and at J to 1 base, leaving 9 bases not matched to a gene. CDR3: CASKGIASGQETQYF. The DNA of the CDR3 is TGTGCCAGTAAAGGTATTGCTAGCGGCCAAGAGACCCAGTACTTC.

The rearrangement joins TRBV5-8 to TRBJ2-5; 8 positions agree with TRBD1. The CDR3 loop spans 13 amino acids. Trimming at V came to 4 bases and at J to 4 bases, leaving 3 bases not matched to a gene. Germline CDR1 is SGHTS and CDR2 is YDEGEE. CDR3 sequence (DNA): TGTGCCAGCAGCCGTGACAGGGGAGAGACCCAGTACTTC. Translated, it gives CASSRDRGETQYF.

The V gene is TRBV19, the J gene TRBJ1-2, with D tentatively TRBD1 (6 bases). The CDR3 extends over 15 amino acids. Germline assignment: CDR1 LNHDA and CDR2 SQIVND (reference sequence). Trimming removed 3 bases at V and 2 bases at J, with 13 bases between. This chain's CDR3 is CASSIANRANYGYTF. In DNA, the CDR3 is TGTGCCAGTAGTATTGCAAACAGGGCGAACTATGGCTACACCTTC. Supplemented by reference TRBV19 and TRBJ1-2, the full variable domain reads DGGITQSPKYLFRKEGQNVTLSCEQNLNHDAMYWYRQDPGQGLRLIYYSQIVNDFQKGDIAEGYSVSREKKESFPLTVTSAQKNPTAFYLCASSIANRANYGYTFGSGTRLTVV.

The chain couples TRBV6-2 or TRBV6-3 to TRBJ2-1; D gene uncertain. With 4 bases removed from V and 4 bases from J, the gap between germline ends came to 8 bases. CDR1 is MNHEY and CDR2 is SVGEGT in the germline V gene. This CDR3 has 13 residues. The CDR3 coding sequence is TGTGCCAGCAGTTTACAGCTTTACAATGAGCAGTTCTTC. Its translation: CASSLQLYNEQFF.

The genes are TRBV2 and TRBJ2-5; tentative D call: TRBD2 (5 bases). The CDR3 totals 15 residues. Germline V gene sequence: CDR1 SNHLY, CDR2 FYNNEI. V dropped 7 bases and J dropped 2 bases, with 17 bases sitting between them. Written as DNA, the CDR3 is TGTGCCAGCATTGTTGAAAGGCGGAGGCAAGAGACCCAGTACTTC. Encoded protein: CASIVERRRQETQYF.